This TCR beta chain is drawn from a study of human T cells and chemical hapten exposure. This clonotype was detected only a few times. This CDR3 is 15 amino acids long. V was trimmed by 5 bases and J by 6 bases, leaving 14 bases between them. Germline V CDR1 and CDR2: SEHNR, FQNEAQ (reference sequence). The library tagged individual cDNA molecules with unique molecular identifiers. TCRdb used MiXCR to reprocess the RACE reads, holding one entry per CDR3 protein. Of just over 350,000 distinct CDR3 sequences listed, about 6% are singletons. Indicated time point: patch test 2, 6 weeks after DPC sensitization. Stated treatment: therapeutic diphenylcyclopropenone sensitization with weekly scalp DPC.

The source material was whole blood, sampled in connection with sensitization to the hapten diphenylcyclopropenone (DPC). This TCR derives from a woman between 18 and 29 years old with alopecia areata. Some clones in this sample may be carry-over from other donors' samples. This chain uses TRBV7-9 with TRBJ1-6, with D hard to call. Here the CDR3 reads CASSLDIQPNSPLHF. The DNA for the CDR3 is TGTGCCAGCAGCCTAGACATTCAACCTAATTCACCCCTCCACTTT.